One and the same sample provided the 6 T cell receptor beta chains below, sequenced in a study of cytomegalovirus exposure and HLA in healthy donors. Primers for the PCR totalled 60 Vbeta and 13 Jbeta. Produced via immunoSEQ multiplex PCR; TCRdb's table is partial and in-frame only. The sample lists roughly 100,000 clones, under 80% occurring once. Sequences were obtained from PBMCs. Receptors originate from a woman aged 50 to 60 in good health and CMV-seropositive.

The sample holds many counts of this clone. As DNA, the CDR3 is TGTGCCAGCAGCACCAATAGACAACCCTACGAGCAGTACTTC. It yields the protein CASSTNRQPYEQYF. The J gene is TRBJ2-7, the V gene TRBV2, with D unresolved. CDR1 is SNHLY, CDR2 FYNNEI, per germline. V was trimmed by 6 bases and J by 2 bases, leaving 14 bases between them. The CDR3 consists of 14 residues. The variable domain in full, completed from reference TRBV2 and TRBJ2-7, reads EPEVTQTPSHQVTQMGQEVILRCVPISNHLYFYWYRQILGQKVEFLVSFYNNEISEKSEIFDDQFSVERPDGSNFTLKIRSTKLEDSAMYFCASSTNRQPYEQYFGPGTRLTVT.

The chain uses TRBV4-1 and TRBJ1-2, with D unresolved. CDR3 length: 14 residues. Trimming took 1 base from V and 4 from J, leaving 10 bases between them. CDR1 is MGHRA and CDR2 is YSYEKL in the germline V gene. CDR3: CASSQGAGSYGYTF. DNA for the CDR3: TGCGCCAGCAGCCAAGGTGCGGGATCCTATGGCTACACCTTC.

The chain employs TRBV6-6 and TRBJ2-5; 13 nucleotides match TRBD2. The V gene's germline CDR1 is MNHNY and CDR2 SVGAGI (reference sequence). V was clipped by 6 bases and J by 2 bases; unmatched bases: 6. The CDR3 spans 16 residues. CDR3 sequence: CASRRPGLAGQETQYF. For the CDR3, the DNA is TGTGCCAGCAGACGACCGGGACTAGCGGGGCAAGAGACCCAGTACTTC.

The genes are TRBV5-4 and TRBJ1-1; a weak D match, TRBD1 (5 bases). Deletions cut 3 bases from V and 1 base from J, with 7 bases between. The CDR3 is made up of 13 amino acids. From germline, CDR1 is SGHNT and CDR2 YYREEE (reference sequence). DNA of the CDR3: TGTGCCAGCAGCTCGCAGGGGAACACTGAAGCTTTCTTT. Its translation is CASSSQGNTEAFF.

The V gene is TRBV7-9, the J gene TRBJ2-7; tentatively, D is TRBD1 (6 bases). V lost 2 bases and J lost 2, with 10 bases in between. Germline V gene data show CDR1 as SEHNR and CDR2 as FQNEAQ (reference sequence). The CDR3 is made up of 14 amino acids. CDR3 sequence (DNA): TGTGCCAGCAGCTTACGAGGACAGACCTACGAGCAGTACTTC. Its translation is CASSLRGQTYEQYF.

The chain employs TRBV9 and TRBJ1-6; D call uncertain. Trimming cost V 0 bases and J 9 bases, with 13 bases left between them. Germline lookup yields CDR1 SGDLS and CDR2 YYNGEE. This CDR3 contains 15 residues. The CDR3 region is CASSVGPGIGSPLHF. CDR3 DNA sequence: TGTGCCAGCAGCGTAGGCCCGGGAATAGGTTCACCCCTCCACTTT.